These T cell receptor beta chains were read from a single sample in a study of response to subunit inactivated influenza vaccine. MiXCR was run by TCRdb on the RT-PCR reads, yielding one entry per CDR3 protein. This sample has around 480,000 distinct CDR3 sequences, with roughly 9.8% found just once. The sequencing here drew on PBMCs from blood, taken roughly 48 days after vaccination. These receptor sequences come from a man between 45 and 60 years old who received an inactivated influenza vaccine. Both conserved end residues are part of each CDR3. D genes are given only for firm matches. The size field is filled for only some rows; it gives once, few, many or a size class.

clone_size: NA; j_call: TRBJ2-1; d_call: NA; v_call: TRBV18; cdr3_aa: CASSLRNNNEQFF; cdr3_nt: TGTGCCAGCTCACTTAGGAACAACAATGAGCAGTTCTTC
clone_size: NA; j_call: TRBJ2-3; d_call: NA; v_call: TRBV6-5; cdr3_aa: CASSYSGGGSDTQYF; cdr3_nt: TGTGCCAGCAGTTACTCGGGGGGCGGCTCAGATACGCAGTATTTT
clone_size: NA; j_call: TRBJ1-6; d_call: TRBD1; v_call: TRBV7-9; cdr3_aa: CASSLGQEYSPLHF; cdr3_nt: TGTGCCAGCAGCCTAGGACAGGAATATTCACCCCTCCACTTT
clone_size: few; j_call: TRBJ2-7; d_call: TRBD2; v_call: TRBV6-2/TRBV6-3; cdr3_aa: CASSYSRGVPPSGSSYEQYF; cdr3_nt: TGTGCCAGCAGTTACTCGAGAGGGGTTCCTCCTAGCGGAAGCTCCTACGAGCAGTACTTC
clone_size: few; j_call: TRBJ2-3; d_call: TRBD1; v_call: TRBV7-8; cdr3_aa: CASSTGTGNTDTQYF; cdr3_nt: TGTGCCAGCAGCACCGGGACAGGGAACACAGATACGCAGTATTTT
clone_size: NA; j_call: TRBJ1-5; d_call: TRBD1; v_call: TRBV3-1; cdr3_aa: CASSQGTGSGNQPQHF; cdr3_nt: TGTGCCAGCAGCCAAGGGACAGGCTCGGGGAATCAGCCCCAGCATTTT
clone_size: many; j_call: TRBJ1-4; d_call: NA; v_call: TRBV5-1; cdr3_aa: CASSFRGTQGEKLFF; cdr3_nt: TGCGCCAGCAGCTTTAGGGGAACGCAAGGAGAAAAACTGTTTTTT
clone_size: once; j_call: TRBJ2-7; d_call: NA; v_call: TRBV4-1; cdr3_aa: CASSQDTDLGEQYF; cdr3_nt: TGCGCCAGCAGCCAAGATACGGATTTAGGCGAGCAGTACTTC
clone_size: few; j_call: TRBJ2-3; d_call: TRBD2; v_call: TRBV29-1; cdr3_aa: CSVLAGSTDTQYF; cdr3_nt: TGCAGCGTCCTAGCGGGGAGCACAGATACGCAGTATTTT
clone_size: NA; j_call: TRBJ2-1; d_call: TRBD2; v_call: TRBV11-1; cdr3_aa: CASTPDPGLAGGRSYNEQFF; cdr3_nt: TGTGCCAGCACCCCCGATCCGGGACTAGCGGGGGGCCGCTCCTACAATGAGCAGTTCTTC
clone_size: NA; j_call: TRBJ2-7; d_call: TRBD1; v_call: TRBV6-5; cdr3_aa: CASSYSIGQGVSYEQYF; cdr3_nt: TGTGCCAGCAGTTACTCGATAGGACAGGGGGTATCCTACGAGCAGTACTTC
clone_size: NA; j_call: TRBJ2-7; d_call: NA; v_call: TRBV7-2; cdr3_aa: CASSTRQASYEQYF; cdr3_nt: TGTGCCAGCAGCACCCGACAGGCCTCCTACGAGCAGTACTTC
clone_size: few; j_call: TRBJ2-1; d_call: TRBD2; v_call: TRBV5-1; cdr3_aa: CASSYPGTSGRRSSYNEQFF; cdr3_nt: TGCGCCAGCAGCTACCCGGGGACTAGCGGGAGACGAAGCTCCTACAATGAGCAGTTCTTC
clone_size: NA; j_call: TRBJ2-3; d_call: TRBD2; v_call: TRBV5-1; cdr3_aa: CASSEASGGYTQYF; cdr3_nt: TGCGCCAGCAGCGAGGCTTCGGGGGGATATACGCAGTATTTT
clone_size: few; j_call: TRBJ1-1; d_call: NA; v_call: TRBV4-1; cdr3_aa: CASSQEWRNTEAFF; cdr3_nt: TGCGCCAGCAGCCAAGAATGGCGGAACACTGAAGCTTTCTTT
clone_size: NA; j_call: TRBJ2-3; d_call: TRBD2; v_call: TRBV6-5; cdr3_aa: CASSYQAGDRTDTQYF; cdr3_nt: TGTGCCAGCAGTTACCAAGCGGGGGACCGCACAGATACGCAGTATTTT
clone_size: many; j_call: TRBJ2-2; d_call: NA; v_call: TRBV4-3; cdr3_aa: CASSSRAGELFF; cdr3_nt: TGCGCCAGCAGCAGCCGGGCGGGGGAGCTGTTTTTT
clone_size: many; j_call: TRBJ2-2; d_call: NA; v_call: TRBV5-1; cdr3_aa: CASSQVVNTGELFF; cdr3_nt: TGCGCCAGCAGCCAAGTCGTAAACACCGGGGAGCTGTTTTTT
clone_size: NA; j_call: TRBJ2-1; d_call: TRBD1; v_call: TRBV20-1; cdr3_aa: CSANAPGTGNNEQFF; cdr3_nt: TGCAGTGCCAATGCCCCCGGGACAGGGAACAATGAGCAGTTCTTC
clone_size: many; j_call: TRBJ2-1; d_call: NA; v_call: TRBV6-5; cdr3_aa: CASSFGTGYNEQFF; cdr3_nt: TGTGCCAGCAGTTTCGGGACTGGCTACAATGAGCAGTTCTTC
clone_size: few; j_call: TRBJ1-5; d_call: NA; v_call: TRBV20-1; cdr3_aa: CSARASVVGRVNQPQHF; cdr3_nt: TGCAGTGCTAGAGCGTCAGTGGTGGGCAGGGTAAATCAGCCCCAGCATTTT
clone_size: few; j_call: TRBJ2-7; d_call: NA; v_call: TRBV7-2; cdr3_aa: CASSLNRLNEQYF; cdr3_nt: TGTGCCAGCAGCTTGAACAGACTTAACGAGCAGTACTTC
clone_size: few; j_call: TRBJ1-1; d_call: TRBD1; v_call: TRBV12-3/TRBV12-4; cdr3_aa: CASSFLTGLFFF; cdr3_nt: TGTGCCAGCAGTTTCCTGACAGGGTTGTTTTTCTTT
clone_size: many; j_call: TRBJ2-7; d_call: NA; v_call: TRBV5-1; cdr3_aa: CASSPQPGAGEQYF; cdr3_nt: TGCGCCAGCAGCCCTCAACCCGGAGCAGGCGAGCAGTACTTC
clone_size: NA; j_call: TRBJ2-5; d_call: NA; v_call: TRBV20-1; cdr3_aa: CSAMGIQETQYF; cdr3_nt: TGCAGTGCTATGGGTATCCAAGAGACCCAGTACTTC
clone_size: few; j_call: TRBJ2-5; d_call: TRBD2; v_call: TRBV20-1; cdr3_aa: CSVIPGLAHLGVETQYF; cdr3_nt: TGCAGTGTGATACCGGGACTAGCCCATTTGGGGGTAGAGACCCAGTACTTC
clone_size: few; j_call: TRBJ2-2; d_call: NA; v_call: TRBV6-1; cdr3_aa: CASSEAGQNTGELFF; cdr3_nt: TGTGCCAGCAGTGAAGCTGGACAGAACACCGGGGAGCTGTTTTTT
clone_size: NA; j_call: TRBJ2-7; d_call: TRBD1; v_call: TRBV28; cdr3_aa: CASRRQGQLPEQYF; cdr3_nt: TGTGCCAGCAGACGACAGGGCCAGCTGCCCGAGCAGTACTTC
clone_size: NA; j_call: TRBJ2-7; d_call: NA; v_call: TRBV7-9; cdr3_aa: CASSLVGGEDEQYF; cdr3_nt: TGTGCCAGCAGCTTAGTAGGTGGTGAAGACGAGCAGTACTTC
clone_size: many; j_call: TRBJ2-1; d_call: TRBD1; v_call: TRBV7-9; cdr3_aa: CASSLGQGGNEQFF; cdr3_nt: TGCGCCAGCAGCCTGGGACAGGGGGGGAATGAGCAGTTCTTC
clone_size: medium-sized; j_call: TRBJ1-1; d_call: TRBD1; v_call: TRBV12-3/TRBV12-4; cdr3_aa: CASSSLGQGKAFF; cdr3_nt: TGTGCCAGCAGCTCCTTAGGACAGGGGAAGGCTTTCTTT
clone_size: few; j_call: TRBJ2-1; d_call: TRBD2; v_call: TRBV18; cdr3_aa: CASSLGRAVYNEQFF; cdr3_nt: TGTGCCAGCTCACTAGGGAGGGCGGTCTACAATGAGCAGTTCTTC
clone_size: few; j_call: TRBJ2-2; d_call: NA; v_call: TRBV6-1; cdr3_aa: CASFGGSDGELFF; cdr3_nt: TGTGCCAGCTTCGGGGGCTCTGACGGGGAGCTGTTTTTT
clone_size: few; j_call: TRBJ2-1; d_call: NA; v_call: TRBV12-3/TRBV12-4; cdr3_aa: CASSPLDNEQFF; cdr3_nt: TGTGCCAGCAGTCCGCTAGACAATGAGCAGTTCTTC
clone_size: few; j_call: TRBJ2-1; d_call: TRBD2; v_call: TRBV2; cdr3_aa: CASSETSGTKFF; cdr3_nt: TGTGCCAGCAGCGAGACTAGCGGGACAAAGTTCTTC
clone_size: many; j_call: TRBJ1-5; d_call: TRBD1; v_call: TRBV7-2; cdr3_aa: CASSKGGQGHQPQHF; cdr3_nt: TGTGCCAGCAGCAAAGGCGGACAGGGACATCAGCCCCAGCATTTT
clone_size: NA; j_call: TRBJ2-7; d_call: TRBD1; v_call: TRBV20-1; cdr3_aa: CSAGDRVTEQYF; cdr3_nt: TGCAGTGCTGGGGACAGGGTTACCGAGCAGTACTTC
clone_size: few; j_call: TRBJ2-1; d_call: TRBD2; v_call: TRBV7-2; cdr3_aa: CASSLAGGQNEQFF; cdr3_nt: TGTGCCAGCAGTCTAGCGGGGGGGCAGAATGAGCAGTTCTTC
clone_size: many; j_call: TRBJ2-7; d_call: TRBD2; v_call: TRBV20-1; cdr3_aa: CSARGPGLVSEQYF; cdr3_nt: TGCAGTGCTAGGGGCCCGGGACTAGTATCCGAGCAGTACTTC
clone_size: many; j_call: TRBJ2-5; d_call: TRBD1; v_call: TRBV10-3; cdr3_aa: CAIHPYIYSRDRGKETQYF; cdr3_nt: TGTGCCATCCACCCCTATATATACAGCCGGGACAGGGGGAAAGAGACCCAGTACTTC